This T cell receptor (beta chain) originates from a study of blood T cell repertoires in COVID-19. For the study at large: T cells, B-cell-depleted T cells, or PBMCs provided the cDNA or gDNA that served as material.

Clones were sequenced by immunoSEQ multiplex PCR, and TCRdb holds only the in-frame ones, with some missing. The table has some 110,000 clones, about nine tenths seen once. V shed 7 bases and J 4 bases; nucleotides not matched to a gene: 4. The germline V gene has CDR1 SQVTM and CDR2 ANQGSEA. CDR3 length equals 13 residues. The chain uses TRBV29-1 and TRBJ2-3; 11 bases are a match to TRBD1. The TCR sequence derives from a man aged 35-49 years with acute or convalescent COVID-19. Material for sequencing was peripheral blood. CDR3 residues: CSGDRGSPDTQYF. CDR3 coding DNA: TGCAGCGGGGACAGGGGGTCACCAGATACGCAGTATTTT.